The following is a TCR beta chain sequence with its context. This sample is part of a study of identical twins. TCRdb re-called the 5' RACE reads through MiXCR, storing one row per CDR3 protein. The data show 750,000 to 950,000 distinct CDR3 sequences, 9% to 15% seen once. This CDR3 comprises 15 residues. After removal of 1 base from V and 4 bases from J, the junction contained 4 bases not matched to a gene. These data are also associated with another study on yellow fever vaccine responses in identical twins.

The chain couples TRBV12-3 or TRBV12-4 to TRBJ1-5, with TRBD1 matching 7 bases. Sequenced material: PBMCs. The receptor was derived from a woman between 18 and 29 years old in good health. The CDR3 is CASSLGEQGNQPQHF. CDR3 in DNA: TGTGCCAGCAGTTTAGGGGAACAGGGGAATCAGCCCCAGCATTTT.